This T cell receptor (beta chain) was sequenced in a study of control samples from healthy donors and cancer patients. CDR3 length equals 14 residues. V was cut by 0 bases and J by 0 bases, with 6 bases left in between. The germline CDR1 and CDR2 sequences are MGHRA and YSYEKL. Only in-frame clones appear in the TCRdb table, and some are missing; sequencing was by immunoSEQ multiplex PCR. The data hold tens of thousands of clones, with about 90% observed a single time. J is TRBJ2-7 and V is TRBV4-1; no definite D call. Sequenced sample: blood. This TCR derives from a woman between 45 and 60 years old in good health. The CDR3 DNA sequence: TGCGCCAGCAGCCAAGATTCGGGCTCCTACGAGCAGTACTTC. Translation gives CASSQDSGSYEQYF.